A few counts support the clone carrying this T cell receptor (beta chain). V was cut by 4 bases and J by 0 bases, with 16 bases left in between. The CDR3 totals 18 residues. Looked up from germline, CDR1 is LGHNA and CDR2 is YSLEER. This specimen comes from a study of T-cell reconstitution after alpha-beta-depleted transplantation in children. This sample's TCRbeta library carried unique molecular identifier barcodes. Each CDR3 protein gets one entry after TCRdb re-called the PCR reads with MiXCR. In the table there are 450,000 to 600,000 distinct CDR3 sequences, less than 35% of which are singletons.

The sequence was obtained from a human donor who donated a stem cell graft to a child with aplastic anemia. This specimen consisted of PBMCs from the stem cell graft donor, obtained from the stem cell graft. V is TRBV4-3 and J is TRBJ2-6; maybe TRBD1 (6 bases). CDR3 loop: CASSLDRHTLSGANVLTF. The CDR3 DNA follows: TGCGCCAGCAGCCTTGACAGGCACACGCTCTCTGGGGCCAACGTCCTGACTTTC.